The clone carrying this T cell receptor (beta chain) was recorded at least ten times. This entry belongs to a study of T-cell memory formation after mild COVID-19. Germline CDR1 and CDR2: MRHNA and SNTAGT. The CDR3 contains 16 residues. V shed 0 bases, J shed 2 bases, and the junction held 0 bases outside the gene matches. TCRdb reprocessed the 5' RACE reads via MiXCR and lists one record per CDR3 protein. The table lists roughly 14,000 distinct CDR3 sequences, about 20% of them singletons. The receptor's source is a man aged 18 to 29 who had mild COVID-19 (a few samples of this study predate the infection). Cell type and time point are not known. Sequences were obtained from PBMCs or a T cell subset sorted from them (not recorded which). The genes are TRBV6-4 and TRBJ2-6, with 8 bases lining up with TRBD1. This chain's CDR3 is CASSDSTGAGANVLTF. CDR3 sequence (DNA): TGTGCCAGCAGTGACTCGACAGGGGCTGGGGCCAACGTCCTGACTTTC.